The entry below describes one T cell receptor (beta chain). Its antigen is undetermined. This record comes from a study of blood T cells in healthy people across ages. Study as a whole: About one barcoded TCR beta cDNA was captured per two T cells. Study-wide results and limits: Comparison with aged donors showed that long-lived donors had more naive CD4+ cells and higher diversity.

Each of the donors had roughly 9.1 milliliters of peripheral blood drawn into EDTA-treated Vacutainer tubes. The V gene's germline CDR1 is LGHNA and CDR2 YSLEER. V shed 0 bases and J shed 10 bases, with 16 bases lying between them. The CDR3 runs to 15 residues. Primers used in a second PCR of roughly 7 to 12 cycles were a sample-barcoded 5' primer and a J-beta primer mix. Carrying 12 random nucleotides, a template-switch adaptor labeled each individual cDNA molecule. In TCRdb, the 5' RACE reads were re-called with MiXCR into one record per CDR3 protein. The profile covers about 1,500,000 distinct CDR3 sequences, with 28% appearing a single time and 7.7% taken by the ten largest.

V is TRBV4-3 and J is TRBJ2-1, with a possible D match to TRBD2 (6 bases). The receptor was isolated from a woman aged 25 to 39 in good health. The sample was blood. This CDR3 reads CASSQEEGASEEQFF. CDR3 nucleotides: TGCGCCAGCAGCCAAGAGGAAGGCGCTAGCGAGGAGCAGTTCTTC.